The 19 T cell receptor beta chains listed next were all sequenced from one sample in a study of identical twins. TCRdb re-analysed the 5' RACE reads in MiXCR, keeping a single row per CDR3 protein. This sample yields roughly 280,000 distinct CDR3 sequences, of which roughly 10% are seen a single time; 7% to 8.5% belongs to the top ten. These data are also associated with another study on yellow fever vaccine responses in identical twins.

Sequenced input: CD8+ T cells sorted from blood. All receptors come from a woman aged 18-29 years in good health.

This clonotype turned up a few times. This chain links TRBV28 with TRBJ2-1; 9 bases agree with TRBD2. Trimming removed 3 bases from V and 12 bases from J; junction bases left unmatched: 21. The CDR3 has 18 amino acids. Germline CDR1 and CDR2: MDHEN and SYDVKM. This CDR3 reads CASSFPSPSGRHSVRQFF. Here the CDR3 DNA reads TGTGCCAGCAGTTTCCCTTCACCGAGCGGGAGGCATAGTGTGAGGCAGTTCTTC.

This clonotype came up a few times. The chain couples TRBV13 to TRBJ2-7, with a possible D match to TRBD2 (5 bases). The CDR3 runs 15 residues. Germline CDR1 is PRHDT and CDR2 is FYEKMQ (reference sequence). The ends were cut back, 0 bases at V and 0 bases at J, with 9 bases in the middle. The CDR3 DNA sequence: TGTGCCAGCAGCTTAGGATCGAGCGGCTCCTACGAGCAGTACTTC. This gives the protein CASSLGSSGSYEQYF. Combining the CDR3 with reference TRBV13 and TRBJ2-7 gives the whole variable domain AAGVIQSPRHLIKEKRETATLKCYPIPRHDTVYWYQQGPGQDPQFLISFYEKMQSDKGSIPDRFSAQQFSDYHSELNMSSLELGDSALYFCASSLGSSGSYEQYFGPGTRLTVT.

This chain connects TRBV7-6 to TRBJ2-1; D is ambiguous. Trimming pared 8 bases from V and 5 bases from J, leaving 28 bases between. This CDR3 region has 18 residues. Per the germline V gene, CDR1 is SGHVS and CDR2 is FNYEAQ. The CDR3 protein is CASGPQDHHKIPHNEQFF. CDR3 bases: TGTGCCAGCGGTCCCCAGGATCACCATAAAATACCACACAATGAGCAGTTCTTC.

This clonotype was found a few times. Here the CDR3 reads CASSPTRNNEQFF. The CDR3 coding sequence is TGTGCCAGCAGCCCAACAAGGAACAATGAGCAGTTCTTC. This chain joins TRBV7-9 and TRBJ2-1; D not resolved. Germline CDR1 is SEHNR and CDR2 is FQNEAQ (reference sequence). Between the trimmed V and J ends, which lost 5 bases and 5 bases, there was a span of 10 bases. The CDR3 runs 13 residues.

This clonotype has at least ten counts. The chain links TRBV20-1 to TRBJ1-2, with 7 bases fitting TRBD1. The CDR3 spans 14 residues. V gave up 5 bases and J gave up 5 bases; unmatched junction bases: 11. The V gene's germline CDR1 is DFQATT and CDR2 SNEGSKA (reference sequence). CDR3 sequence: CSACCRDSTYGYTF. The CDR3, as DNA: TGCAGTGCTTGCTGCCGGGACAGTACGTATGGCTACACCTTC.

This clonotype has at least ten counts. This chain connects TRBV5-6 to TRBJ2-1; unclear D gene. Trimming removed 2 bases at V and 11 bases at J, with 11 bases between. The CDR3 spans 12 residues. Looked up from germline, CDR1 is SGHDT and CDR2 is YYEEEE. This chain's CDR3 is CASSLEDNKQFF. The CDR3 nucleotides are TGTGCCAGCAGCTTAGAAGATAACAAGCAGTTCTTC.

This clonotype showed up many times. The CDR3 spells CASSFRQGSYEQYF. Here the CDR3 DNA reads TGTGCCAGCAGTTTCCGACAGGGGTCCTACGAGCAGTACTTC. This sequence joins TRBV28 and TRBJ2-7, with 8 bases aligning to TRBD1. CDR3 length: 14 amino acids. Germline V gives CDR1 MDHEN, CDR2 SYDVKM. With V trimmed by 3 bases and J by 1 base, 2 bases remained unmatched. The full variable domain, completed using reference TRBV28 and TRBJ2-7, is DVKVTQSSRYLVKRTGEKVFLECVQDMDHENMFWYRQDPGLGLRLIYFSYDVKMKEKGDIPEGYSVSREKKERFSLILESASTNQTSMYLCASSFRQGSYEQYFGPGTRLTVT.

Ten or more counts support this clonotype. The chain uses TRBV20-1 and TRBJ2-7; D is undetermined. Germline V gene data show CDR1 as DFQATT and CDR2 as SNEGSKA (reference sequence). The CDR3 runs to 13 residues. Trimming left V 5 bases short and J 0 bases short, with 11 bases between. The CDR3, as DNA: TGCAGTGCTGACTTATTGAGCTCCTACGAGCAGTACTTC. Protein product: CSADLLSSYEQYF.

This clonotype was observed a handful of times. V is TRBV4-1 and J is TRBJ1-3; 9 positions agree with TRBD1. CDR3 length: 15 amino acids. Trimming took 4 bases from V and 3 from J; bases not matched to a gene: 4. Germline assignment: CDR1 MGHRA and CDR2 YSYEKL. The CDR3 DNA sequence: TGCGCCAGCAGCCGGGACAGGGCACGTGGAAACACCATATATTTT. It codes for CASSRDRARGNTIYF.

This clonotype was seen at least ten times. This sequence joins TRBV28 and TRBJ2-3; 10 positions match TRBD1. This CDR3 spans 16 amino acids. In germline, CDR1 is MDHEN, CDR2 SYDVKM. V shed 4 bases, J shed 4 bases, and the junction held 8 bases outside the gene matches. CDR3 amino acids: CASSSPGTGVSDTQYF. The DNA for the CDR3 is TGTGCCAGCAGTTCTCCCGGGACAGGGGTTTCAGATACGCAGTATTTT.

This clonotype was detected many times. V and J are TRBV6-1 and TRBJ2-7; possible D gene TRBD1, 6 bases. CDR3 length equals 14 residues. The germline CDR1 and CDR2 sequences are MNHNS and SASEGT. The ends were cut back, 6 bases at V and 0 bases at J, with 12 bases in the middle. The CDR3 here is CASRDFRGSYEQYF. Here the CDR3 DNA reads TGTGCCAGCAGAGACTTCAGGGGCTCCTACGAGCAGTACTTC.

In this sample, this clonotype turned up a few times. V and J are TRBV5-1 and TRBJ2-5, with 8 positions matching TRBD1. J gave up 2 bases and V 4 bases, and 4 bases lay outside the gene matches. The CDR3 consists of 14 residues. Germline values: CDR1 SGHRS, CDR2 YFSETQ. The CDR3 spells CASSIWTGQETQYF. The CDR3 nucleotides read TGCGCCAGCAGCATCTGGACAGGGCAAGAGACCCAGTACTTC.

In its sample, this clonotype was seen a few times. CDR3 protein: CATSDRTGQETQYF. The CDR3 DNA reads TGTGCCACCAGTGACAGGACAGGGCAAGAGACCCAGTACTTC. This chain joins TRBV24-1 and TRBJ2-5, with 8 bases fitting TRBD1. This CDR3 spans 14 amino acids. V lost 4 bases and J lost 2; bases outside the gene matches: 2. Germline V lookup: CDR1 KGHDR, CDR2 SFDVKD.

This clonotype has more than one count but fewer than ten. The chain links TRBV18 to TRBJ2-1; D is uncertain. V lost 0 bases, J lost 0 bases, and 9 bases lay in between. The germline V gene has CDR1 KGHSH and CDR2 LQKENI. The CDR3 covers 16 residues. This CDR3 reads CASSPPVVGSYNEQFF. The CDR3 DNA reads as TGTGCCAGCTCACCACCGGTGGTTGGCTCCTACAATGAGCAGTTCTTC.

This clonotype was observed at least ten times. This rearrangement joins TRBV7-9 to TRBJ2-1; no clear D gene. The CDR3 covers 14 residues. With 1 base removed from V and 3 bases from J, the gap between germline ends came to 7 bases. Germline V gene lookup returns CDR1 SEHNR and CDR2 FQNEAQ (reference sequence). CDR3 sequence: CASSLVVSYNEQFF. The CDR3 region has the DNA TGTGCCAGCAGCTTAGTGGTTAGCTACAATGAGCAGTTCTTC.

This clonotype has ten or more counts. The genes are TRBV9 and TRBJ2-1; 7 bases match TRBD2. The ends lost 0 bases at V and 2 bases at J; junction bases unmatched: 14. CDR3 length equals 19 residues. Germline assignment: CDR1 SGDLS and CDR2 YYNGEE. The CDR3 loop is CASSVELVGGYPPYNEQFF. CDR3 in DNA: TGTGCCAGCAGCGTAGAGTTGGTCGGGGGGTACCCGCCCTACAATGAGCAGTTCTTC.

Many counts were recorded for this clonotype. The chain employs TRBV7-6 and TRBJ2-1, with D unclear. This CDR3 is built from 13 residues. V was trimmed by 2 bases and J by 5 bases, leaving 7 bases between them. Germline CDR1 reads SGHVS; CDR2 reads FNYEAQ. The CDR3 protein is CASSLQHHNEQFF. CDR3 DNA: TGTGCCAGCAGCTTACAGCACCACAATGAGCAGTTCTTC.

This clonotype was found a few times. The chain employs TRBV7-9 and TRBJ1-2; TRBD1 matches 7 bases. This CDR3 contains 15 residues. CDR1 is SEHNR, CDR2 FQNEAQ, per germline (reference sequence). V lost 5 bases, J lost 2 bases, and 8 bases stayed unmatched. CDR3: CASSPQDRENYGYTF. CDR3 nucleotide sequence: TGTGCCAGCAGCCCCCAAGACAGGGAGAACTATGGCTACACCTTC.

This chain joins TRBV6-1 and TRBJ2-3; D uncertain. The CDR3 is 15 residues long. Germline V gene sequence: CDR1 MNHNS, CDR2 SASEGT. With 5 bases removed from V and 0 bases from J, the gap between germline ends came to 12 bases. CDR3 protein: CASSPSAHSTDTQYF. Here the CDR3 DNA reads TGTGCCAGCAGTCCTAGTGCCCATAGCACAGATACGCAGTATTTT.